Presented here are 22 T cell receptor beta chains from one specimen sequenced in a study of blood T cells in healthy people across ages. A second about 7 to 12 cycle PCR used barcoded and J-beta primers. TCRdb reanalysed the 5' RACE reads using MiXCR and keeps one entry per CDR3 protein. The sample holds about 1.5 million distinct CDR3 sequences, roughly two fifths seen once. Sequenced input: blood. The receptors derive from a woman aged 18-29 years in good health.

This clonotype was counted a single time. The junction departs from the called germline gene at one end, perhaps through a read error. The rearrangement uses TRBV10-3 and TRBJ2-1, with 12 bases identical to TRBD2. CDR1 is ENHRY, CDR2 SYGVKD, per germline. The CDR3 covers 17 residues. The CDR3 region is CATSEGLLAGGRNEQFF. In nucleotides, the CDR3 is TGTGCCACCAGTGAGGGGCTACTAGCGGGGGGCAGAAATGAGCAGTTCTTC.

The chain links TRBV12-3 or TRBV12-4 to TRBJ1-1; weak D call: TRBD1 (5 bases). The CDR3 has 14 residues. V gave up 2 bases and J gave up 5 bases, with 12 bases separating them. CDR3 in amino acids: CASSLLTAPTEAFF. The CDR3 DNA sequence: TGTGCCAGCAGTTTACTGACAGCCCCTACTGAAGCTTTCTTT.

The chain couples TRBV28 to TRBJ1-1; D might be TRBD1 (6 bases). This CDR3 has 15 amino acids. Trimming cost V 5 bases and J 5 bases, with 18 bases left between them. The germline V gene has CDR1 MDHEN and CDR2 SYDVKM. CDR3 amino acids: CASSRPSPQGTEAFF. In DNA, the CDR3 is TGTGCCAGCAGTCGACCCTCCCCACAGGGAACTGAAGCTTTCTTT.

The chain combines TRBV29-1 with TRBJ2-3; D unclear. Per germline, CDR1 SQVTM and CDR2 ANQGSEA. The CDR3 consists of 14 residues. Trimming took 1 base from V and 8 from J, leaving 16 bases between them. CDR3 protein: CSVEGHGSPGTQYF. The CDR3 DNA follows: TGCAGCGTTGAAGGACACGGTTCCCCAGGTACGCAGTATTTT.

A few counts support this clonotype. The chain employs TRBV27 and TRBJ2-4; 13 positions match TRBD2. The length of the CDR3 is 16 residues. Germline V gives CDR1 MNHEY, CDR2 SMNVEV (reference sequence). V shed 4 bases, J shed 4 bases, and the junction held 4 bases outside the gene matches. The CDR3 coding sequence is TGTGCCAGCAGTTCGGGACTAGCGGGAATTAAAAACATTCAGTACTTC. Its protein product is CASSSGLAGIKNIQYF.

The V call is TRBV14, the J call TRBJ2-1; no clear D. Germline loops: CDR1 SGHDN, CDR2 FVKESK. Trimming pared 0 bases from V and 3 bases from J, leaving 12 bases between. The CDR3 is 16 amino acids. CDR3 nucleotide sequence: TGTGCCAGCAGCCAAGATCTGGGCCGGATCTACAATGAGCAGTTCTTC. The encoded protein is CASSQDLGRIYNEQFF.

This clonotype has more than one count but fewer than ten. The chain uses TRBV7-8 and TRBJ2-1; D may be TRBD2 (6 bases). Germline CDR1 SGHVS, CDR2 FQNEAQ. This CDR3 is built from 15 residues. V gave up 1 base and J gave up 8 bases, with 15 bases separating them. In DNA form, the CDR3 reads TGTGCCAGCAGCTTAGTTCAGGGACTGAGGGATGAGCAGTTCTTC. Translated, it gives CASSLVQGLRDEQFF.

The V gene is TRBV2, the J gene TRBJ2-4; perhaps TRBD1 as D (5 bases). The CDR3 has 14 residues. Germline-derived CDR1 and CDR2 are SNHLY and FYNNEI. V was shortened by 5 bases and J by 13 bases, with 21 bases between the two germline ends. The CDR3 sequence is CASSRTSQRDTQYF. In DNA, the CDR3 is TGTGCCAGCAGTCGGACAAGCCAAAGAGATACCCAGTACTTC.

The chain recombines TRBV12-3 or TRBV12-4 with TRBJ1-2; 7 nucleotides match TRBD1. This CDR3 comprises 13 residues. J lost 5 bases, V lost 7 bases, and 7 bases had no gene match. The CDR3 loop reads CASTFDRDYGYTF. The CDR3 DNA reads TGTGCCAGCACCTTCGACAGGGATTATGGCTACACCTTC.

The genes are TRBV20-1 and TRBJ2-4; TRBD2 might be the D (5 bases). The CDR3 has 14 amino acids. The germline V gene has CDR1 DFQATT and CDR2 SNEGSKA (reference sequence). The V gene lost 3 bases and the J gene lost 13 bases, with 22 bases spanning the gap. The CDR3, as DNA: TGCAGTGCTAGGTCCCAGCCGGGATCCTACGGGCAGTACTTC. It yields the protein CSARSQPGSYGQYF.

CDR3 in DNA: TGTGCCAGCAGTGACCTCGGGACGGCGGGAGAGACCCAGTACTTC. It encodes CASSDLGTAGETQYF. The chain carries TRBV6-2 or TRBV6-3 and TRBJ2-4; D could derive from TRBD1 or TRBD2 (5 bases each). The end of the DNA is better explained by TRBJ2-5, so the J call may be wrong. Germline V gene lookup returns CDR1 MNHEY and CDR2 SVGEGT. The CDR3 loop spans 15 amino acids.

The chain carries TRBV5-1 and TRBJ2-1; no clear D. V lost 5 bases to trimming and J lost 0 bases, with 12 bases between them. Germline V gene lookup returns CDR1 SGHRS and CDR2 YFSETQ. There are 15 residues in the CDR3. The CDR3: CASRVVPSSYNEQFF. The CDR3, as DNA: TGCGCCAGCAGAGTCGTCCCGAGCTCCTACAATGAGCAGTTCTTC.

This clonotype was found a few times. The gene calls are TRBV20-1 and TRBJ2-1; 8 nucleotides line up with TRBD2. The V and J ends lost 4 bases and 4 bases, in that order; junction bases with no gene match: 21. Germline V gene sequence: CDR1 DFQATT, CDR2 SNEGSKA (reference sequence). This CDR3 comprises 19 residues. The CDR3 region has the DNA TGCAGTGCTACCCAGAGGAGGTTAGCGGGACCGGCGGGTTACAATGAGCAGTTCTTC. Translation gives CSATQRRLAGPAGYNEQFF.

This clonotype has more than one count but fewer than ten. The chain employs TRBV18 and TRBJ1-4; the match to TRBD1 covers 8 bases. Germline V gene data show CDR1 as KGHSH and CDR2 as LQKENI. This CDR3 is 15 amino acids long. V shed 5 bases, J shed 7 bases, and the junction held 9 bases outside the gene matches. The DNA for the CDR3 is TGTGCCAGCTCAAGTAGACAGGGGCGACGTGAAAAACTGTTTTTT. This codes for CASSSRQGRREKLFF.

The sample holds many counts of this clonotype. The chain recombines TRBV7-2 with TRBJ2-7; possible D gene TRBD1, 6 bases. Germline values: CDR1 SGHTA, CDR2 FQGNSA. The V end was cut by 4 bases, the J end by 0 bases, with 13 bases between. The CDR3 spans 15 residues. The CDR3 coding sequence is TGTGCCAGCAGCTCCTTAGACAGGCTCTCCTACGAGCAGTACTTC. Its protein product is CASSSLDRLSYEQYF.

This clonotype was counted a few times. V gene TRBV6-2 or TRBV6-3 combines with J gene TRBJ2-5, with 12 bases that match TRBD2. Germline V gives CDR1 MNHEY, CDR2 SVGEGT. J lost 11 bases, V lost 4 bases, and 17 bases had no gene match. The CDR3 totals 17 residues. CDR3 region: CASSFRPVASGRAMQYF. The CDR3 DNA reads as TGTGCCAGCAGTTTCAGGCCGGTGGCTAGCGGGAGGGCCATGCAGTACTTC.

This clonotype has a count of ten or more. The chain carries TRBV12-3 or TRBV12-4 and TRBJ1-5, with a weak D call TRBD1 (6 bases). The V and J ends lost 6 bases and 5 bases respectively, with 11 bases between them. CDR3 length: 13 amino acids. CDR3 residues: CASSVQGYQPQHF. The CDR3 DNA is TGTGCCAGCAGCGTCCAGGGGTATCAGCCCCAGCATTTT.

The chain couples TRBV4-1 to TRBJ1-1; D remains ambiguous. This CDR3 has 16 residues. The ends were cut back, 3 bases at V and 4 bases at J, with 18 bases in the middle. Germline lookup yields CDR1 MGHRA and CDR2 YSYEKL. CDR3 sequence reads: CASSHEQWGLVTEAFF. The CDR3 bases are TGCGCCAGCAGCCACGAACAGTGGGGTCTGGTCACTGAAGCTTTCTTT.

The genes are TRBV7-9 and TRBJ2-1; D perhaps matches TRBD2 (6 bases). Germline V gene lookup returns CDR1 SEHNR and CDR2 FQNEAQ (reference sequence). Trimming cost V 5 bases and J 9 bases, with 14 bases left between them. This CDR3 comprises 13 residues. In DNA form, the CDR3 reads TGTGCCAGCAGCGCGGGAAAATTCAGTGAGCAGTTCTTC. It is translated as CASSAGKFSEQFF.

The chain uses TRBV27 and TRBJ1-5; tentative D call: TRBD1 (5 bases). Germline loops: CDR1 MNHEY, CDR2 SMNVEV (reference sequence). This CDR3 contains 17 residues. With 1 base removed from V and 2 bases from J, the gap between germline ends came to 15 bases. In DNA, the CDR3 is TGTGCCAGCAGTTTATGGGGCTCCGTGAGGGGCAATCAGCCCCAGCATTTT. It yields the protein CASSLWGSVRGNQPQHF.

In DNA, the CDR3 is TGTGCCAGCACCGTGGGGGGCAATTACGAGCAGTACTTC. It encodes CASTVGGNYEQYF. The J gene is TRBJ2-7, the V gene TRBV7-9; perhaps D is TRBD1 or TRBD2 (6 bases each). The V end was cut by 7 bases, the J end by 4 bases, with 14 bases between. The CDR3 extends over 13 amino acids. Germline CDR1 reads SEHNR; CDR2 reads FQNEAQ (reference sequence).

In this sample, this clonotype turned up a few times. The chain couples TRBV11-1 to TRBJ2-1; tentatively, D is TRBD1 (5 bases). The V gene's germline CDR1 is SGHAT and CDR2 FQDESV (reference sequence). Trimming stripped 5 bases from V and 5 bases from J, with 10 bases between. The CDR3 spans 13 residues. Written as DNA, the CDR3 is TGTGCCAGCAGCCTACAGGCGGACAATGAGCAGTTCTTC. Protein: CASSLQADNEQFF. The full variable domain, rest sourced from reference TRBV11-1 and TRBJ2-1, is EAEVAQSPRYKITEKSQAVAFWCDPISGHATLYWYRQILGQGPELLVQFQDESVVDDSQLPKDRFSAERLKGVDSTLKIQPAELGDSAMYLCASSLQADNEQFFGPGTRLTVL.